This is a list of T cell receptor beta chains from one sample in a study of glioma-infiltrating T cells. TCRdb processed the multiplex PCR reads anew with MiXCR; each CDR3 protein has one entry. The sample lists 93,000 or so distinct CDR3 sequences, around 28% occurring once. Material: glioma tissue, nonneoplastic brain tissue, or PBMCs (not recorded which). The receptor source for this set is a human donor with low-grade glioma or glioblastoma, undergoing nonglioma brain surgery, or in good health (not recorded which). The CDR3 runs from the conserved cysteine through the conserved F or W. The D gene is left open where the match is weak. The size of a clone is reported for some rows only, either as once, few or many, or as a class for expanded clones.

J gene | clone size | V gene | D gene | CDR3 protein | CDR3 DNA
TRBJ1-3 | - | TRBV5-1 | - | CASSFSQGTGNTIYF | TGCGCCAGCAGCTTTTCCCAGGGGACTGGAAACACCATATATTTT
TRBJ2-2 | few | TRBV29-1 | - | CSVTPFANTGELFF | TGCAGCGTTACACCCTTCGCGAACACCGGGGAGCTGTTTTTT
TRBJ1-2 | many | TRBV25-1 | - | CASSDPLTYGYTF | TGTGCCAGCAGTGACCCCCTAACGTATGGCTACACCTTC
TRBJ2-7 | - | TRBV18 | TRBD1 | CASLHDRGYEQYF | TGTGCCAGCCTTCATGACAGGGGGTACGAGCAGTACTTC
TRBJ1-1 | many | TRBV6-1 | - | CASSPLKYTEAFF | TGTGCCAGCAGTCCTCTAAAATACACTGAAGCTTTCTTT
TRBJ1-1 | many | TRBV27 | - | CASSLGGASEAFF | TGTGCCAGCAGTTTAGGGGGGGCCTCTGAAGCTTTCTTT
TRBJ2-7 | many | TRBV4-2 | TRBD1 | CASARGTGAYEQYF | TGTGCCAGCGCCAGGGGGACGGGTGCTTACGAGCAGTACTTC
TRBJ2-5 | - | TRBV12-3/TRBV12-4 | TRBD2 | CASSLLAGDLQETQYF | TGTGCCAGCAGTTTACTAGCGGGGGACCTCCAAGAGACCCAGTACTTC
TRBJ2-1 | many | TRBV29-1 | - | CSASGSNPVNEQFF | TGCAGCGCGTCAGGGTCAAATCCGGTGAATGAGCAGTTCTTC
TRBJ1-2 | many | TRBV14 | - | CASSLRRGADGYTF | TGTGCCAGCAGCCTCAGGAGAGGGGCGGACGGCTACACCTTC
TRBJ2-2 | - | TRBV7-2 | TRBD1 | CASSPGQALTGELFF | TGTGCCAGCAGCCCCGGACAGGCCTTAACCGGGGAGCTGTTTTTT
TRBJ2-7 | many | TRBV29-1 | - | CSVEGLGSSPYEQYF | TGCAGCGTTGAGGGTCTGGGGTCTAGTCCCTACGAGCAGTACTTC
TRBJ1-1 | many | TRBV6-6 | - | CASSYGVAADTEAFF | TGTGCCAGCAGTTACGGAGTGGCGGCGGACACTGAAGCTTTCTTT
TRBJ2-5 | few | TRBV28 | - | CASSSMAGGRETQYF | TGTGCCAGCAGTTCTATGGCAGGGGGGCGAGAGACCCAGTACTTC
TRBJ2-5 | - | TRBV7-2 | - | CATSTGTLKETQYF | TGTGCCACCTCCACGGGGACATTAAAAGAGACCCAGTACTTC
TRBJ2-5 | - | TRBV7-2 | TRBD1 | CASSLADQGAETQYF | TGTGCCAGCAGCTTAGCGGATCAGGGGGCAGAGACCCAGTACTTC
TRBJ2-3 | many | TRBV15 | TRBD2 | CATREIGTSRADTQYF | TGTGCCACCAGAGAGATCGGGACTAGCAGGGCAGATACGCAGTATTTT
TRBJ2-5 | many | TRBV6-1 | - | CAGGGQQETQYF | TGTGCCGGCGGGGGACAGCAAGAGACCCAGTACTTC
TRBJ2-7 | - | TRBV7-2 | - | CASSQLQGASF | TGTGCCAGCAGCCAATTACAGGGCGCTTCCTTC
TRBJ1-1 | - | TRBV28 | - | CASSSFREAFF | TGTGCCAGTTCATCCTTCAGAGAAGCTTTCTTT
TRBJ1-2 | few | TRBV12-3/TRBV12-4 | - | CASSPDRDYGYTF | TGTGCCAGCAGCCCCGACAGAGACTATGGCTACACCTTC
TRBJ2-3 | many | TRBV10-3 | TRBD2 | CAIGGTSGGASDTQYF | TGTGCCATCGGGGGGACTAGCGGGGGGGCATCAGATACGCAGTATTTT
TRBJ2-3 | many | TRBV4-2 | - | CASRGLPVLTDTQYF | TGTGCCAGCCGAGGACTGCCCGTCCTCACAGATACGCAGTATTTT
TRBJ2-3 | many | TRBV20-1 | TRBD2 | CSASTSGGLTDTQYF | TGCAGTGCTTCGACTAGCGGGGGACTCACAGATACGCAGTATTTT
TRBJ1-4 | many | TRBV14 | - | CASSQATGEKLFF | TGTGCCAGCAGCCAAGCCACAGGGGAAAAACTGTTTTTT
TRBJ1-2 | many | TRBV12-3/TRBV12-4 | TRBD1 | CASSPGQVYGYTF | TGTGCCAGCAGCCCTGGACAGGTTTATGGCTACACCTTC
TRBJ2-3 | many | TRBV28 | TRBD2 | CASRSGGAGTDTQYF | TGTGCCAGCAGATCCGGGGGGGCCGGCACAGATACGCAGTATTTT
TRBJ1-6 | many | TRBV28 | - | CASAGGKIDNSPLHF | TGTGCCAGCGCGGGTGGGAAAATTGATAATTCACCCCTCCACTTT
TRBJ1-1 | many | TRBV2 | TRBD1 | CASSGTGGEAFF | TGTGCCAGCAGTGGGACAGGGGGCGAAGCTTTCTTT
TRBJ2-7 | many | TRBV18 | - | CATGTGTYEQYF | TGTGCCACCGGGACTGGGACCTACGAGCAGTACTTC
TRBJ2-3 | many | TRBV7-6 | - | CASSTTVIDTQYF | TGTGCCAGCAGCACGACAGTTATAGATACGCAGTATTTT
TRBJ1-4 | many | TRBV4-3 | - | CASSQDWLNEGKLFF | TGCGCCAGCAGCCAAGATTGGTTGAATGAGGGAAAACTGTTTTTT
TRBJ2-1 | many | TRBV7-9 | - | CASSLVVVESYNEQFF | TGTGCCAGCAGCTTAGTGGTAGTTGAATCCTACAATGAGCAGTTCTTC
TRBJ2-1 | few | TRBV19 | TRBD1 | CASSIWTGGKKHYNEQFF | TGTGCCAGTAGTATCTGGACAGGGGGTAAAAAACACTACAATGAGCAGTTCTTC
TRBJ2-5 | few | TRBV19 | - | CASKAHEETQYF | TGTGCCAGTAAGGCACACGAAGAGACCCAGTACTTC
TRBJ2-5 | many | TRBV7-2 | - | CASSPGGLKETQYF | TGTGCCAGCAGTCCCGGGGGTCTAAAAGAGACCCAGTACTTC
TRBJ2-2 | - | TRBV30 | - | CACQPIGLSGELFF | TGTGCCTGCCAGCCGATAGGGTTATCCGGGGAGCTGTTTTTT
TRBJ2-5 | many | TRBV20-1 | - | CSARVGGGIETQYF | TGCAGTGCTAGAGTTGGCGGGGGCATCGAGACCCAGTACTTC
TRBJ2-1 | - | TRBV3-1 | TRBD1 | CASSQTLDRGRGNEQLF | TGTGCCAGCAGCCAAACGCTGGACAGGGGGCGAGGCAATGAGCAGCTCTTC
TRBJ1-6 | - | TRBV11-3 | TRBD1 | CASSFTGDNSPLHF | TGTGCCAGCAGCTTCACAGGGGATAATTCACCCCTCCACTTT
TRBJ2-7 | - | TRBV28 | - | CASSPTVGSYEQYF | TGTGCCAGCAGCCCCACGGTAGGGTCCTACGAGCAGTACTTC
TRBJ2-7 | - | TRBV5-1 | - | CASSLEGSFTYEQYF | TGCGCCAGCAGCTTGGAAGGGTCCTTCACCTACGAGCAGTACTTC
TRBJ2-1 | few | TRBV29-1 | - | CSVDGRREQFF | TGCAGCGTTGATGGGCGACGGGAGCAGTTCTTC
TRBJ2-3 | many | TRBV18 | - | CASSATGLTDTQYF | TGTGCCAGCTCAGCCACAGGGCTCACAGATACGCAGTATTTT
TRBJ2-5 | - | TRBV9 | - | CASSGTLSRETQYF | TGTGCCAGCAGCGGGACGTTGAGCAGAGAGACCCAGTACTTC
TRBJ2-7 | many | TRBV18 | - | CASSPGHSYEQYF | TGTGCCAGCTCACCGGGACACAGCTACGAGCAGTACTTC
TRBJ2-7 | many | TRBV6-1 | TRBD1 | CASSQRTGKISYEQYF | TGTGCCAGCAGCCAACGGACAGGGAAGATCTCCTACGAGCAGTACTTC
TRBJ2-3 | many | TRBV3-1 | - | CASSQVLGDSTDTQYF | TGTGCCAGCAGCCAAGTCCTCGGGGATAGCACAGATACGCAGTATTTT
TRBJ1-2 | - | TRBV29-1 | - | CSGGIQANYGYTF | TGCAGCGGTGGAATTCAGGCGAACTATGGCTACACCTTC
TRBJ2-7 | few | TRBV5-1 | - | CASSLISGTSYEQYF | TGCGCCAGCAGCTTGATTTCAGGGACTTCCTACGAGCAGTACTTC
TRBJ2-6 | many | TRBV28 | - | CAIPDPVLGANVLTF | TGTGCCATCCCTGATCCGGTCCTGGGGGCCAACGTCCTGACTTTC